What follows are 7 T cell receptor beta chains derived from one specimen sequenced in a study of cytomegalovirus exposure and HLA in healthy donors (dated by TCRdb to about 2017). The method behind the library was the immunoSEQ multiplex PCR assay. For the multiplex PCR, a mixture combining 60 forward primers for TCR Vbeta segments and 13 reverse primers for TCR Jbeta segments was used. TCRdb obtained this table from immuneACCESS and retained in-frame rearrangements with V and J assigned. These tables miss some clones; where compared with another copy, unresolved V genes account for less than half of the shortfall, and the remainder is unexplained. This sample holds roughly 120,000 clones; just under 70% were observed only once. Under 6.5% of the sample rests with the top ten. Sequencing input: PBMCs. These receptors were taken from a woman aged 70 to 79 in good health and CMV-seropositive.

This chain connects TRBV5-1 to TRBJ2-1, with D tentatively TRBD2 (6 bases). V was trimmed by 0 bases and J by 8 bases, leaving 12 bases between them. CDR3 size: 14 residues. Germline V gene lookup returns CDR1 SGHRS and CDR2 YFSETQ. CDR3 sequence: CASSLEGGADEQFF. As DNA, the CDR3 is TGCGCCAGCAGCTTGGAGGGCGGGGCGGATGAGCAGTTCTTC. The full variable domain, completed using reference TRBV5-1 and TRBJ2-1, is KAGVTQTPRYLIKTRGQQVTLSCSPISGHRSVSWYQQTPGQGLQFLFEYFSETQRNKGNFPGRFSGRQFSNSRSEMNVSTLELGDSALYLCASSLEGGADEQFFGPGTRLTVL.

This chain uses TRBV30 with TRBJ1-6, with 9 bases that match TRBD1. Germline CDR1 is GTSNPN and CDR2 is SVGIG (reference sequence). The CDR3 covers 14 residues. V was pared by 4 bases and J by 7 bases, with 5 bases of the junction left unmatched. CDR3 coding DNA: TGTGCCTGGACCCGACAGGGGGTCAATTCACCCCTCCACTTT. Encoded protein: CAWTRQGVNSPLHF. The full variable domain, rest sourced from reference TRBV30 and TRBJ1-6, is SQTIHQWPATLVQPVGSPLSLECTVEGTSNPNLYWYRQAAGRGLQLLFYSVGIGQISSEVPQNLSASRPQDRQFILSSKKLLLSDSGFYLCAWTRQGVNSPLHFGNGTRLTVT.

This clone has more than one count but fewer than ten. CDR3 bases: TGTGCCAGCAGCCAGTCGGGGGGCTCTGAGCAGTTCTTC. Protein sequence: CASSQSGGSEQFF. The J gene is TRBJ2-1, the V gene TRBV6-5, with TRBD2 as a possible D gene (7 bases). This CDR3 comprises 13 residues. V was cut by 6 bases and J by 9 bases, with 15 bases left in between. From germline, CDR1 is MNHEY and CDR2 SVGAGI.

This clone was detected a few times. V is TRBV5-8 and J is TRBJ2-7; 7 nucleotides agree with TRBD1. Per the germline V gene, CDR1 is SGHTS and CDR2 is YDEGEE. The CDR3 covers 16 residues. The V gene end was trimmed by 6 bases and the J gene end by 0 bases; junction bases not matched to a gene: 12. The CDR3, as DNA: TGTGCCAGCACGGAAAGACAGGGATTAGGCTCCTACGAGCAGTACTTC. This codes for CASTERQGLGSYEQYF.

The chain is built from TRBV11-2 and TRBJ2-5; the D gene is possibly TRBD1 (6 bases). The CDR3 has 14 residues. The germline V and J ends were trimmed by 3 bases and 3 bases, with 11 bases remaining between them. Germline V gene data show CDR1 as SGHAT and CDR2 as FQNNGV. Here the CDR3 DNA reads TGTGCCAGCAGCTTTAGGACAGCCGAAGAGACCCAGTACTTC. It is translated as CASSFRTAEETQYF.

The CDR3 nucleotides are TGTGCCAGCAGCTTGGGGGTAGGGACAGGGAATGAAAAACTGTTTTTT. Translated: CASSLGVGTGNEKLFF. V usage is TRBV5-4 and J usage is TRBJ1-4; the match to TRBD1 covers 9 bases. The CDR3 is 16 residues long. J was trimmed by 5 bases and V by 0 bases; bases with no gene match: 5. Germline CDR1 SGHNT, CDR2 YYREEE (reference sequence).

The CDR3 DNA sequence: TGTGCCAGCAGCAAAAACAGGGGGCCAAATGAAAAACTGTTTTTT. Amino acid sequence: CASSKNRGPNEKLFF. This chain uses TRBV2 with TRBJ1-4, with 9 nucleotides matching TRBD1. This CDR3 is built from 15 residues. Germline V gives CDR1 SNHLY, CDR2 FYNNEI. V dropped 6 bases and J dropped 5; count of bases not matched to a gene: 7.